This T cell receptor (beta chain) derives from a study of identical twins. In this sample, this clonotype turned up many times. Using its own MiXCR run on the 5' RACE reads, TCRdb lists one record per CDR3 protein. The sample lists hundreds of thousands of distinct CDR3 sequences, about 20% seen once, with around 14% in the top ten. The CDR3 contains 14 residues. V gave up 0 bases and J gave up 0 bases; unmatched junction bases: 0. Germline assignment: CDR1 SGDLS and CDR2 YYNGEE. This sample was shared with a second study, whose subject was T cells expressing NK-cell markers.

Sequenced input: PBMCs. The receptor was derived from a woman between 18 and 29 years old in good health. The chain carries TRBV9 and TRBJ2-7; 7 nucleotides line up with TRBD2. The CDR3 loop is CASSVGGSSYEQYF. The CDR3 nucleotides are TGTGCCAGCAGCGTAGGCGGGAGCTCCTACGAGCAGTACTTC. The full variable domain, its missing parts supplied by reference TRBV9 and TRBJ2-7, is DSGVTQTPKHLITATGQRVTLRCSPRSGDLSVYWYQQSLDQGLQFLIQYYNGEERAKGNILERFSAQQFPDLHSELNLSSLELGDSALYFCASSVGGSSYEQYFGPGTRLTVT.